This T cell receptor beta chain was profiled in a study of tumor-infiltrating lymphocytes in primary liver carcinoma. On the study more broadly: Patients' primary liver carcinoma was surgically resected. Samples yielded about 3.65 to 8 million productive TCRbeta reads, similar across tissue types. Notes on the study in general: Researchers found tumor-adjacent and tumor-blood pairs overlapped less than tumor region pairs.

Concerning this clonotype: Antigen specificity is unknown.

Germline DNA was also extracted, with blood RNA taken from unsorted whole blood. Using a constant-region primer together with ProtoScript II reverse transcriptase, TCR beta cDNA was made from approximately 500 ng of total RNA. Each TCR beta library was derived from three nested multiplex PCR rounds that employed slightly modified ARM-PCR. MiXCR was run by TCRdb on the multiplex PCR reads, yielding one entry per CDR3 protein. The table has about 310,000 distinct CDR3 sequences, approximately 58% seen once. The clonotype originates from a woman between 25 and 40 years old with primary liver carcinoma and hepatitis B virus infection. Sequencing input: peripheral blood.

The CDR3 here is CISSPWTSGREQETQYF. In DNA, the CDR3 is TGTATCAGCAGCCCGTGGACTAGCGGGAGGGAGCAAGAGACCCAGTACTTC. J is TRBJ2-5 and V is TRBV4-2; 15 bases agree with TRBD2. Germline CDR1 and CDR2: LGHNA and YNFKEQ. The CDR3 contains 17 residues.